Presented here are 25 T cell receptor beta chains from one specimen sequenced in a study of T cell responses to AZD1222 COVID-19 vaccine. The assay was immunoSEQ multiplex PCR, and TCRdb's table has in-frame clones only and misses some. The table has over 85,000 clones, more than 70% seen once. Sequencing was performed on peripheral blood, taken on day 0 of AZD1222 vaccination. These receptors came from an adult in good health.

This sequence joins TRBV7-9 and TRBJ1-4; D might be TRBD1 (6 bases). V was clipped by 2 bases and J by 4 bases, with 8 bases between them. CDR3 length: 14 residues. The germline V gene encodes CDR1 SEHNR and CDR2 FQNEAQ (reference sequence). The CDR3 loop reads CASSLRTDNEKLFF. The CDR3 bases are TGTGCCAGCAGCTTACGGACAGATAATGAAAAACTGTTTTTT.

Only one count was recorded for this clone. V is TRBV7-9 and J is TRBJ1-1, with D maybe TRBD1 (5 bases). The CDR3 totals 13 residues. V was shortened by 1 base and J by 10 bases, with 13 bases between the two germline ends. Germline CDR1 is SEHNR and CDR2 is FQNEAQ (reference sequence). CDR3: CASSLGQGNGAFF. CDR3 sequence (DNA): TGTGCCAGCAGCTTAGGCCAGGGAAATGGAGCTTTCTTT.

V gene TRBV5-1 combines with J gene TRBJ1-4, with D possibly TRBD1 on 5 matching bases. Germline-derived CDR1 and CDR2 are SGHRS and YFSETQ. This CDR3 comprises 14 residues. V was cut by 0 bases and J by 2 bases, with 5 bases left in between. Here the CDR3 reads CASSLGGTNEKLFF. CDR3 nucleotides: TGCGCCAGCAGCTTGGGGGGGACTAATGAAAAACTGTTTTTT.

The V and J genes are TRBV2 and TRBJ2-7, with a tentative D call TRBD1 (6 bases). The CDR3 is 15 residues long. Germline V gene data show CDR1 as SNHLY and CDR2 as FYNNEI. Trimming left V 7 bases short and J 0 bases short, with 16 bases between. The CDR3 sequence: CASKVEGQSSYEQYV. For the CDR3, the DNA is TGTGCCAGCAAGGTCGAGGGACAAAGCTCCTACGAGCAGTACGTC.

The rearrangement joins TRBV12-3 or TRBV12-4 to TRBJ1-2; D unresolved. CDR3 length equals 12 residues. V lost 2 bases to trimming and J lost 8 bases, with 9 bases between them. The CDR3 coding sequence is TGTGCCAGCAGTTTAAGTGCACGGGGCTACACCTTC. Amino acids: CASSLSARGYTF.

The CDR3 DNA reads TGTGCCAGCAGTTTATCGAGGGCAGCTAATCAGCCCCAGCATTTT. Its translation is CASSLSRAANQPQHF. The J gene is TRBJ1-5, the V gene TRBV27; D gene ambiguous. In germline, CDR1 is MNHEY, CDR2 SMNVEV (reference sequence). The ends were cut back, 0 bases at V and 4 bases at J, with 10 bases in the middle. CDR3 length: 15 residues.

The chain links TRBV7-9 to TRBJ1-4, with D uncertain. The germline CDR1 and CDR2 sequences are SEHNR and FQNEAQ (reference sequence). The CDR3 covers 14 residues. With 4 bases removed from V and 12 bases from J, the gap between germline ends came to 18 bases. The CDR3 DNA is TGTGCCAGCAGCTCCCGGTGGGAGGGATCTGAACTGTTTTTT. This gives the protein CASSSRWEGSELFF.

This clone came up many times. The J gene is TRBJ2-7, the V gene TRBV7-2; weak D call: TRBD1 (6 bases). The CDR3 loop spans 14 amino acids. Germline values: CDR1 SGHTA, CDR2 FQGNSA. Trimming removed 1 base from V and 1 base from J, with 8 bases in between. CDR3 DNA sequence: TGTGCCAGCAGCTTAGTCACAGGGTCCTACGAGCAGTACTTC. It is translated as CASSLVTGSYEQYF.

The genes are TRBV5-5 and TRBJ2-5, with TRBD2 as a possible D gene (5 bases). The CDR3 runs to 13 residues. V was trimmed by 5 bases and J by 2 bases, leaving 10 bases between them. Per germline, CDR1 SGHKS and CDR2 YYEKEE (reference sequence). The CDR3 coding sequence is TGTGCCAGCAGGATGTGGGAGCAAGAGACCCAGTACTTC. This codes for CASRMWEQETQYF.

This chain joins TRBV3-1 (or the pseudogene TRBV3-2) and TRBJ2-1; 14 bases match TRBD2. The CDR3 sequence is 17 residues long. Germline assignment: CDR1 LGHDT and CDR2 YNNKEL (reference sequence). Trimming at V came to 2 bases and at J to 6 bases, leaving 6 bases not matched to a gene. In nucleotides, the CDR3 is TGTGCCAGCAGCCAACAGACTAGCGGGAGGGCGGGCAATGAGCAGTTCTTC. It encodes CASSQQTSGRAGNEQFF.

The chain employs TRBV11-3 and TRBJ2-7, with 12 positions matching TRBD1. Germline CDR1 is SGHNT and CDR2 is YENEEA. CDR3 length equals 17 residues. V gave up 0 bases and J gave up 4 bases; unmatched junction bases: 7. The CDR3 DNA sequence: TGTGCCAGCAGCTTAGATCGCCCGGGACAGGGGGCGTACGAGCAGTACTTC. Translated: CASSLDRPGQGAYEQYF.

The rearrangement uses TRBV7-8 and TRBJ2-1; no clear D. The CDR3 sequence is 15 residues long. Looked up from germline, CDR1 is SGHVS and CDR2 is FQNEAQ. The ends were cut back, 1 base at V and 1 base at J, with 8 bases in the middle. The CDR3 spells CASSLEEQSYNEQFF. CDR3 nucleotide sequence: TGTGCCAGCAGCTTAGAGGAGCAATCCTACAATGAGCAGTTCTTC.

The CDR3 spells CASSRGLGIQETQYF. As DNA, the CDR3 is TGTGCCAGCAGCCGGGGATTGGGGATACAAGAGACCCAGTACTTC. The chain uses TRBV7-6 and TRBJ2-5, with D possibly being TRBD2 (5 bases). With 5 bases removed from V and 2 bases from J, the gap between germline ends came to 15 bases. CDR3 length: 15 amino acids. Germline V gene sequence: CDR1 SGHVS, CDR2 FNYEAQ.

The rearrangement joins TRBV6-2 or TRBV6-3 to TRBJ2-2; D ambiguous. Germline-derived CDR1 and CDR2 are MNHEY and SVGEGT. Trimming removed 0 bases at V and 5 bases at J, with 16 bases between. CDR3 length: 17 amino acids. The CDR3 sequence: CASSYSLTMGWTGELFF. The CDR3 bases are TGTGCCAGCAGTTACTCCCTAACTATGGGTTGGACCGGGGAGCTGTTTTTT.

The chain combines TRBV7-9 with TRBJ2-5, with D unclear. The CDR3 has 14 amino acids. V was pared by 5 bases and J by 2 bases, with 12 bases between. Germline V gene lookup returns CDR1 SEHNR and CDR2 FQNEAQ (reference sequence). As DNA, the CDR3 is TGTGCCAGCAGCCTGACGGGCAGACAAGAGACCCAGTACTTC. Translation gives CASSLTGRQETQYF.

The J gene is TRBJ1-3, the V gene TRBV19; TRBD1 aligns across 9 bases. V shed 5 bases, J shed 0 bases, and the junction held 8 bases outside the gene matches. Germline lookup yields CDR1 LNHDA and CDR2 SQIVND (reference sequence). The CDR3 length is 17 residues. The CDR3 DNA reads as TGTGCCAGTAGTCCACAGGGGGCGATCCTCTCTGGAAACACCATATATTTT. It is translated as CASSPQGAILSGNTIYF.

This chain connects TRBV10-3 to TRBJ1-6, with 7 positions matching TRBD1. This CDR3 is built from 15 residues. The V and J ends lost 3 bases and 6 bases, in that order; junction bases with no gene match: 5. Germline CDR1 reads ENHRY; CDR2 reads SYGVKD. CDR3 nucleotides: TGTGCCATCAGTGATCAGGGGGGAGGTAATTCACCCCTCCACTTT. This encodes CAISDQGGGNSPLHF.

This clone was observed a single time. The chain combines TRBV7-2 with TRBJ1-2, with D maybe TRBD1 (5 bases). The germline gives CDR1 SGHTA, CDR2 FQGNSA. The CDR3 runs to 14 residues. V shed 5 bases and J shed 2 bases, with 12 bases lying between them. CDR3 amino acids: CASSPGLLNYGYTF. In nucleotides, the CDR3 is TGTGCCAGCAGCCCGGGACTTTTAAACTATGGCTACACCTTC.

The V gene is TRBV5-1, the J gene TRBJ1-2; D is perhaps TRBD1 (5 bases). The CDR3 is 14 residues long. Trimming took off 6 bases at V and 7 bases at J, with 19 bases between the two ends. The germline V gene encodes CDR1 SGHRS and CDR2 YFSETQ. The CDR3 region has the DNA TGCGCCAGCACCCTTGGGTCAGGGATGAGTGGCTACACCTTC. This sequence encodes CASTLGSGMSGYTF.

This clone has just a few counts. The chain combines TRBV5-1 with TRBJ2-7, with D possibly TRBD2 on 7 matching bases. The V end was cut by 7 bases, the J end by 2 bases, with 16 bases between. The CDR3 runs to 14 residues. The germline CDR1 and CDR2 sequences are SGHRS and YFSETQ. The CDR3 sequence: CASGPGAGAYEQYF. DNA of the CDR3: TGCGCCAGCGGCCCGGGGGCGGGAGCCTACGAGCAGTACTTC.

The rearrangement joins TRBV28 to TRBJ1-5; D is unresolved. CDR1 is MDHEN, CDR2 SYDVKM, per germline. This CDR3 spans 14 amino acids. Trimming stripped 1 base from V and 4 bases from J, with 8 bases between. The DNA for the CDR3 is TGTGCCAGCAGTTTATTTCCGGGGAATCAGCCCCAGCATTTT. As protein: CASSLFPGNQPQHF.

Here the CDR3 reads CASRGQGSTDTQYF. CDR3 bases: TGTGCCAGCAGGGGACAGGGAAGCACAGATACGCAGTATTTT. The V gene is TRBV11-1, the J gene TRBJ2-3; 9 bases line up with TRBD1. V shed 6 bases, J shed 0 bases, and the junction held 1 base outside the gene matches. CDR1 is SGHAT and CDR2 is FQDESV in the germline V gene (reference sequence). This CDR3 is 14 amino acids long.

This sequence joins TRBV5-1 and TRBJ2-3; tentative D call: TRBD2 (5 bases). The CDR3 length is 15 residues. Looked up from germline, CDR1 is SGHRS and CDR2 is YFSETQ. Trimming left V 0 bases short and J 1 base short, with 9 bases between. The CDR3, as DNA: TGCGCCAGCAGCTTGGACGGGGTGGGCACAGATACGCAGTATTTT. Its protein product is CASSLDGVGTDTQYF. The whole variable domain, remainder taken from reference TRBV5-1 and TRBJ2-3, is KAGVTQTPRYLIKTRGQQVTLSCSPISGHRSVSWYQQTPGQGLQFLFEYFSETQRNKGNFPGRFSGRQFSNSRSEMNVSTLELGDSALYLCASSLDGVGTDTQYFGPGTRLTVL.

On this clone: An end of the junction does not agree with germline; a read error may underlie this. The chain is built from TRBV20-1 and TRBJ2-3, with 7 bases that match TRBD1. The CDR3 loop spans 11 amino acids. Germline assignment: CDR1 DFQATT and CDR2 SNEGSKA (reference sequence). In DNA form, the CDR3 reads TGCAGTGTTAGCCAGGGGGTTTTCGCAGTATTT. It translates to CSVSQGVFAVF.

This chain connects TRBV6-1 to TRBJ2-7, with D hard to call. V was shortened by 6 bases and J by 0 bases, with 12 bases between the two germline ends. Germline V gene lookup returns CDR1 MNHNS and CDR2 SASEGT. This CDR3 is built from 14 residues. The CDR3: CASRYEATSYEQYV. In DNA form, the CDR3 reads TGTGCCAGCAGGTATGAGGCCACCTCCTACGAGCAGTACGTC.